The next 31 T cell receptor beta chains were all read from a single sample in a study of siplizumab effects on memory and regulatory T cells. Clones were sequenced by immunoSEQ multiplex PCR, and TCRdb holds only the in-frame ones, with some missing. This table holds around 100,000 clones, about 93% found once. Sequencing was carried out using Tregs sorted from blood. These receptor sequences come from a human donor in good health.

The chain couples TRBV6-1 to TRBJ2-1, with TRBD1 matching over 9 bases. Germline V gene lookup returns CDR1 MNHNS and CDR2 SASEGT. CDR3 length: 15 amino acids. V gave up 4 bases and J gave up 4 bases; unmatched junction bases: 5. The DNA of the CDR3 is TGTGCCAGCAGTGTCTCACAGGGGGCGTACAATGAGCAGTTCTTC. This gives the protein CASSVSQGAYNEQFF.

The J gene is TRBJ2-7, the V gene TRBV9; 12 bases map to TRBD1. The CDR3 spans 15 residues. Trimming took 5 bases from V and 2 from J; bases not matched to a gene: 5. Germline V lookup: CDR1 SGDLS, CDR2 YYNGEE. CDR3: CASSKGQGAAYEQYF. The DNA of the CDR3 is TGTGCCAGCAGTAAGGGACAGGGGGCCGCCTACGAGCAGTACTTC.

This chain links TRBV6-5 with TRBJ1-6; possible D gene TRBD1, 5 bases. CDR3 size: 14 residues. The germline V gene has CDR1 MNHEY and CDR2 SVGAGI. Trimming removed 2 bases at V and 4 bases at J, with 6 bases between. The CDR3 spells CASSYEGYNSPLHF. In nucleotides, the CDR3 is TGTGCCAGCAGTTACGAGGGGTATAATTCACCCCTCCACTTT.

The J gene is TRBJ2-1, the V gene TRBV7-9, with 8 positions matching TRBD2. V lost 1 base to trimming and J lost 2 bases; unmatched junction nucleotides: 10. The CDR3 is 18 residues long. Looked up from germline, CDR1 is SEHNR and CDR2 is FQNEAQ (reference sequence). The CDR3 spells CASSLGGLGVIAYNEQFF. The CDR3 DNA reads as TGTGCCAGCAGCTTAGGGGGACTAGGGGTGATCGCCTACAATGAGCAGTTCTTC.

The chain uses TRBV15 and TRBJ2-2; D is ambiguous. Germline V gene data show CDR1 as LNHNV and CDR2 as YYDKDF (reference sequence). With 0 bases removed from V and 4 bases from J, the gap between germline ends came to 6 bases. There are 14 residues in the CDR3. The CDR3 is CATSRDRATGELFF. The CDR3 DNA sequence: TGTGCCACCAGCAGAGATCGGGCCACCGGGGAGCTGTTTTTT.

J is TRBJ2-3 and V is TRBV20-1; 7 nucleotides line up with TRBD1. Germline V gives CDR1 DFQATT, CDR2 SNEGSKA (reference sequence). V lost 6 bases to trimming and J lost 8 bases; unmatched junction nucleotides: 5. The length of the CDR3 is 11 residues. CDR3 amino acids: CSAHRGSTQYF. Written as DNA, the CDR3 is TGCAGTGCCCACAGGGGATCTACGCAGTATTTT.

J is TRBJ2-5 and V is TRBV11-2, with D unresolved. CDR1 and CDR2 (germline): SGHAT, FQNNGV. Trimming cost V 1 base and J 1 base, with 7 bases left between them. CDR3 length equals 14 residues. This CDR3 is CASSLGTRQETQYF. The DNA for the CDR3 is TGTGCCAGCAGCTTAGGGACGCGCCAAGAGACCCAGTACTTC.

The rearrangement uses TRBV29-1 and TRBJ2-2; D not certain. V gave up 4 bases and J gave up 1 base, with 10 bases separating them. This CDR3 has 14 residues. The germline CDR1 and CDR2 sequences are SQVTM and ANQGSEA. The CDR3 DNA reads as TGCAGCGTTGCACCCCGGAAGAACACCGGGGAGCTGTTTTTT. It encodes CSVAPRKNTGELFF.

The chain couples TRBV19 to TRBJ1-4; D is unresolved. V was clipped by 6 bases and J by 0 bases, with 11 bases between them. The length of the CDR3 is 15 residues. CDR1 is LNHDA and CDR2 is SQIVND in the germline V gene (reference sequence). This chain's CDR3 is CASSLTEATNEKLFF. Written as DNA, the CDR3 is TGTGCCAGTAGCCTTACGGAGGCAACTAATGAAAAACTGTTTTTT.

This clone was picked up a small number of times. The CDR3 bases are TGTGCCAGCTCGGCACGGGCAGGGAACACTGAAGCTTTCTTT. It encodes CASSARAGNTEAFF. This chain uses TRBV18 with TRBJ1-1, with D unresolved. The CDR3 spans 14 residues. Between the trimmed V and J ends, which lost 6 bases and 1 base, there was a span of 12 bases. Germline lookup yields CDR1 KGHSH and CDR2 LQKENI.

The V gene is TRBV19, the J gene TRBJ2-1; 8 bases are a match to TRBD2. Germline trimming cut 4 bases from V and 0 bases from J; bases unmatched to any gene: 2. CDR3 length: 15 residues. Germline CDR1 and CDR2: LNHDA and SQIVND (reference sequence). The CDR3 bases are TGTGCCAGTAGTAGCGGGGGGAGCTCCTACAATGAGCAGTTCTTC. Translating gives CASSSGGSSYNEQFF.

CDR3 region: CASSWGLNTGELFF. CDR3 nucleotide sequence: TGCGCCAGCAGCTGGGGACTGAACACCGGGGAGCTGTTTTTT. This chain connects TRBV5-1 to TRBJ2-2; D may be TRBD2 (6 bases). Trimming stripped 3 bases from V and 1 base from J, with 7 bases between. Germline-derived CDR1 and CDR2 are SGHRS and YFSETQ. The CDR3 is 14 amino acids.

The chain uses TRBV30 and TRBJ2-7; 9 nucleotides agree with TRBD1. CDR1 is GTSNPN and CDR2 is SVGIG in the germline V gene (reference sequence). The J segment lost 2 bases and the V segment lost 4 bases, leaving 15 bases of the junction unmatched. The CDR3 is 17 amino acids. CDR3 DNA sequence: TGTGCCTGGACCCCGGTATTCGACGGGACAGGGACCTACGAGCAGTACTTC. Translated: CAWTPVFDGTGTYEQYF. Variable domain in full (rest from reference TRBV30 and TRBJ2-7): SQTIHQWPATLVQPVGSPLSLECTVEGTSNPNLYWYRQAAGRGLQLLFYSVGIGQISSEVPQNLSASRPQDRQFILSSKKLLLSDSGFYLCAWTPVFDGTGTYEQYFGPGTRLTVT.

The V and J genes are TRBV27 and TRBJ2-7; D is perhaps TRBD1 (5 bases). Trimming stripped 8 bases from V and 2 bases from J, with 13 bases between. The length of the CDR3 is 13 residues. Germline CDR1 and CDR2: MNHEY and SMNVEV (reference sequence). CDR3 protein: CASGAGRPYEQYF. CDR3 DNA: TGTGCCAGCGGCGCAGGGCGCCCCTACGAGCAGTACTTC.

CDR3 region: CAAGKKGPTKNIQYF. The CDR3 DNA reads TGTGCCGCCGGGAAGAAGGGACCGACCAAAAACATTCAGTACTTC. The V and J genes are TRBV19 and TRBJ2-4; D may match TRBD1 or TRBD2 (5 bases each). Germline V gene lookup returns CDR1 LNHDA and CDR2 SQIVND (reference sequence). Trimming removed 11 bases from V and 2 bases from J, with 19 bases in between. This CDR3 comprises 15 residues.

The CDR3 DNA reads as TGTGCCAGCAGTTTTCTGAGCGGGTCGGACTACGAGCAGTACTTC. It is translated as CASSFLSGSDYEQYF. V and J are TRBV6-5 and TRBJ2-7; TRBD2 might be the D (6 bases). The germline gives CDR1 MNHEY, CDR2 SVGAGI. The V end was cut by 4 bases, the J end by 3 bases, with 16 bases between. CDR3 length: 15 amino acids.

The V and J genes are TRBV19 and TRBJ1-5, with a weak D call TRBD1 (6 bases). Trimming pared 5 bases from V and 6 bases from J, leaving 14 bases between. The CDR3 has 14 residues. CDR1 is LNHDA and CDR2 is SQIVND in the germline V gene (reference sequence). The CDR3 loop reads CASSPGARGQPQHF. The CDR3 nucleotides read TGTGCCAGTAGTCCGGGGGCGCGGGGTCAGCCCCAGCATTTT.

V is TRBV5-6 and J is TRBJ2-7; D may be TRBD1 (6 bases). Germline values: CDR1 SGHDT, CDR2 YYEEEE. The ends were cut back, 4 bases at V and 0 bases at J, with 8 bases in the middle. CDR3 length: 13 amino acids. This chain's CDR3 is CASSRRGSYEQYF. DNA for the CDR3: TGTGCCAGCAGCCGCAGGGGCTCCTACGAGCAGTACTTC. Using reference TRBV5-6 and TRBJ2-7 for the parts outside the CDR3, the full variable domain is DAGVTQSPTHLIKTRGQQVTLRCSPKSGHDTVSWYQQALGQGPQFIFQYYEEEERQRGNFPDRFSGHQFPNYSSELNVNALLLGDSALYLCASSRRGSYEQYFGPGTRLTVT.

The chain couples TRBV4-3 to TRBJ1-5, with TRBD1 matching 7 bases. The J segment lost 4 bases and the V segment lost 1 base, leaving 4 bases of the junction unmatched. CDR3 size: 15 residues. The germline CDR1 and CDR2 sequences are LGHNA and YSLEER. CDR3 DNA: TGCGCCAGCAGCCAAGGAGGGGGCCGGAATCAGCCCCAGCATTTT. Its protein product is CASSQGGGRNQPQHF.

V and J are TRBV6-5 and TRBJ1-2; no clear D gene. The V and J ends lost 4 bases and 4 bases respectively, with 7 bases between them. Germline CDR1 reads MNHEY; CDR2 reads SVGAGI. CDR3 size: 12 residues. CDR3 sequence reads: CASSFLGYGYTF. The CDR3 DNA follows: TGTGCCAGCAGTTTCCTCGGCTATGGCTACACCTTC.

V and J are TRBV19 and TRBJ2-1; possible D gene TRBD1, 5 bases. The CDR3 is 16 residues long. With 2 bases removed from V and 3 bases from J, the gap between germline ends came to 14 bases. Per germline, CDR1 LNHDA and CDR2 SQIVND (reference sequence). DNA of the CDR3: TGTGCCAGTAGTATATCCGGACAACTACTCTACAATGAGCAGTTCTTC. The encoded protein is CASSISGQLLYNEQFF.

The chain employs TRBV6-1 and TRBJ1-5; TRBD1 aligns across 8 bases. This CDR3 has 14 amino acids. The V segment lost 7 bases and the J segment 5 bases; nucleotides outside the gene matches: 7. The germline CDR1 and CDR2 sequences are MNHNS and SASEGT. CDR3 sequence reads: CASKPPGQDQPQHF. The CDR3 bases are TGTGCCAGCAAACCTCCGGGACAGGATCAGCCCCAGCATTTT.

The chain has TRBV6-6 and TRBJ1-4; 8 bases align to TRBD1. Looked up from germline, CDR1 is MNHNY and CDR2 is SVGAGI (reference sequence). The CDR3 contains 15 residues. V lost 0 bases to trimming and J lost 7 bases; unmatched junction nucleotides: 4. CDR3 DNA: TGTGCCAGCAGTTACTCGACAGGGGTCGGTGAAAAACTGTTTTTT. Translation gives CASSYSTGVGEKLFF.

This sequence joins TRBV18 and TRBJ2-3, with D unclear. CDR3 length: 12 residues. Germline V CDR1 and CDR2: KGHSH, LQKENI. V was cut by 5 bases and J by 0 bases, with 3 bases left in between. The CDR3 sequence: CASSTSTDTQYF. DNA of the CDR3: TGTGCCAGCTCAACTAGCACAGATACGCAGTATTTT.

The chain combines TRBV14 with TRBJ2-7; D is perhaps TRBD1 (5 bases). The germline CDR1 and CDR2 sequences are SGHDN and FVKESK. The CDR3 consists of 17 residues. Trimming removed 5 bases from V and 0 bases from J, with 20 bases in between. CDR3 nucleotides: TGTGCCAGCAGCAGACAAATAGGGGCAGCGACCTCCTACGAGCAGTACTTC. This translates into CASSRQIGAATSYEQYF.

The chain carries TRBV11-2 and TRBJ1-4; D remains unclear. This CDR3 contains 15 residues. V lost 3 bases and J lost 6, with 14 bases in between. From germline, CDR1 is SGHAT and CDR2 FQNNGV. Here the CDR3 DNA reads TGTGCCAGCAGCTTTACTGCGGGAGTGGATGAAAAACTGTTTTTT. The encoded protein is CASSFTAGVDEKLFF.

This chain uses TRBV5-5 with TRBJ2-2, with 10 bases aligning to TRBD2. V dropped 0 bases and J dropped 6; count of bases not matched to a gene: 5. The germline gives CDR1 SGHKS, CDR2 YYEKEE (reference sequence). The CDR3 runs to 16 residues. The CDR3, as DNA: TGTGCCAGCAGCTTGGCCAGCGGGGGGGCCCCCGGGGAGCTGTTTTTT. Translation: CASSLASGGAPGELFF.

The chain has TRBV5-1 and TRBJ2-1; D is uncertain. Trimming took off 2 bases at V and 0 bases at J, with 12 bases between the two ends. In germline, CDR1 is SGHRS, CDR2 YFSETQ. The CDR3 has 16 residues. Written as DNA, the CDR3 is TGCGCCAGCAGCTTTGTCCAGGCTAGCTCCTACAATGAGCAGTTCTTC. Protein product: CASSFVQASSYNEQFF. The variable domain in full, completed from reference TRBV5-1 and TRBJ2-1, reads KAGVTQTPRYLIKTRGQQVTLSCSPISGHRSVSWYQQTPGQGLQFLFEYFSETQRNKGNFPGRFSGRQFSNSRSEMNVSTLELGDSALYLCASSFVQASSYNEQFFGPGTRLTVL.

This sequence joins TRBV7-9 and TRBJ1-2, with D unclear. CDR3 length: 13 residues. Germline CDR1 and CDR2: SEHNR and FQNEAQ (reference sequence). V lost 7 bases and J 7 bases, leaving 16 bases between the germline ends. The CDR3 DNA sequence: TGTGCCAGCACCGTCCTGGGTGTGGGTGGCTACACCTTC. It codes for CASTVLGVGGYTF.

The rearrangement uses TRBV27 and TRBJ1-4; 9 bases are shared with TRBD1. The CDR3 is 14 amino acids. Trimming took 8 bases from V and 4 from J; bases not matched to a gene: 5. Germline CDR1 MNHEY, CDR2 SMNVEV (reference sequence). CDR3 DNA: TGTGCCAGCCGCCGACAGGGGGGTAATGAAAAACTGTTTTTT. Translated: CASRRQGGNEKLFF.

The table lists this clone with a count of one. The gene calls are TRBV11-3 and TRBJ1-6; no firm D call. From germline, CDR1 is SGHNT and CDR2 YENEEA. V was pared by 5 bases and J by 0 bases, with 8 bases between. The CDR3 is 15 amino acids. CDR3 in amino acids: CASSLGSSYNSPLHF. Here the CDR3 DNA reads TGTGCCAGCAGCCTGGGGAGCTCCTATAATTCACCCCTCCACTTT.